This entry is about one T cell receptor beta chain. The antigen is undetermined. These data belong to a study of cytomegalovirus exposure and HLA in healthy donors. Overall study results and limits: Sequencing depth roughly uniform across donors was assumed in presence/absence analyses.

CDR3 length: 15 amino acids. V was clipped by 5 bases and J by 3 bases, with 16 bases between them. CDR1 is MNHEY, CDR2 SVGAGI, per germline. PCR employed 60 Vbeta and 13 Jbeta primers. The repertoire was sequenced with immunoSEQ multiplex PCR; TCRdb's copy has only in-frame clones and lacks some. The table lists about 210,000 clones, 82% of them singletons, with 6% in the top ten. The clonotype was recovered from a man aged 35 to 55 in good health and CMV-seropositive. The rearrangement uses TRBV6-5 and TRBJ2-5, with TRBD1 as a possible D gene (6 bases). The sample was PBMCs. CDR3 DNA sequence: TGTGCCAGCAGTACTTTCGGGACACCTGAAGAGACCCAGTACTTC. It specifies CASSTFGTPEETQYF.